This T cell receptor beta chain was sequenced during a study of cytomegalovirus exposure and HLA in healthy donors. Study-wide findings and caveats: Earlier results showed most TCR beta V segments being productive about 87% or about 30% of the time. Most TCR sequences were rare, but some public TCRs occurred in many donors. In all likelihood, a cluster of highly shared sequence variants was a sequencing artifact. TCR beta V- and J-gene trimming was later associated with a missense DCLRE1C variant.

Amplification used 60 Vbeta primers and 13 Jbeta primers. Only in-frame clones appear in the TCRdb table, and some are missing; sequencing was by immunoSEQ multiplex PCR. This sample contains around 70,000 clones. With regard to this clone: What it binds is unknown.

The CDR3 runs to 15 residues. Germline CDR1 is MDHEN and CDR2 is SYDVKM. V shed 7 bases and J 5 bases; nucleotides not matched to a gene: 10. The receptor comes from a woman aged 25 to 45 in good health and CMV-seronegative. Source material: PBMCs. The V call is TRBV28, the J call TRBJ2-7, with 11 bases fitting TRBD1. CDR3: CASTPGTGGFNEQYF. The CDR3, as DNA: TGTGCCAGCACCCCTGGGACAGGGGGTTTTAACGAGCAGTACTTC. The full variable domain, rest sourced from reference TRBV28 and TRBJ2-7, is DVKVTQSSRYLVKRTGEKVFLECVQDMDHENMFWYRQDPGLGLRLIYFSYDVKMKEKGDIPEGYSVSREKKERFSLILESASTNQTSMYLCASTPGTGGFNEQYFGPGTRLTVT.